A single T cell receptor beta chain is shown here with its context. Using a J-beta primer mix together with a sample-barcoded 5' primer, a second PCR was run for 7 to 11 cycles. TCRdb re-analysed the 5' RACE reads in MiXCR, keeping a single row per CDR3 protein. The table lists under 1,000,000 distinct CDR3 sequences, about 37% of them singletons, with approximately 13% in the top ten. The entry originates in a study of blood T cells in healthy people across ages. Study at large: The template switching approach captured approximately one barcoded beta molecule for every two T cells.

V lost 1 base and J lost 8, with 10 bases in between. The CDR3 has 13 residues. Germline lookup yields CDR1 SGHRS and CDR2 YFSETQ. This TCR came from a man aged 18 to 30 in good health. The sequencing input was blood. The rearrangement links TRBV5-1 to TRBJ2-1; either TRBD1 or TRBD2 may supply D (5 bases each). As DNA, the CDR3 is TGCGCCAGCAGCTTGAGAGGGGAACATGAGCAGTTCTTC. Translated: CASSLRGEHEQFF.